This T cell receptor beta chain was profiled in a study of blood T cell repertoires in COVID-19. The CDR3 has 15 amino acids. Between the trimmed V and J ends, which lost 0 bases and 6 bases, there was a span of 12 bases. Germline V gene sequence: CDR1 LNHNV, CDR2 YYDKDF (reference sequence). The data were produced by immunoSEQ multiplex PCR, yet TCRdb's version contains in-frame clones alone and is incomplete. In the table there are more than 25,000 clones, approximately 90% of which are singletons. J is TRBJ2-1 and V is TRBV15, with D maybe TRBD2 (6 bases). This receptor was obtained from a man in his 60s with acute or convalescent COVID-19. The sequenced sample consisted of peripheral blood. The CDR3 loop reads CATSRDLEGGNEQFF. CDR3 nucleotides: TGTGCCACCAGCAGAGATCTTGAGGGAGGCAATGAGCAGTTCTTC. Complete variable domain (other parts from reference TRBV15 and TRBJ2-1): DAMVIQNPRYQVTQFGKPVTLSCSQTLNHNVMYWYQQKSSQAPKLLFHYYDKDFNNEADTPDNFQSRRPNTSFCFLDIRSPGLGDTAMYLCATSRDLEGGNEQFFGPGTRLTVL.